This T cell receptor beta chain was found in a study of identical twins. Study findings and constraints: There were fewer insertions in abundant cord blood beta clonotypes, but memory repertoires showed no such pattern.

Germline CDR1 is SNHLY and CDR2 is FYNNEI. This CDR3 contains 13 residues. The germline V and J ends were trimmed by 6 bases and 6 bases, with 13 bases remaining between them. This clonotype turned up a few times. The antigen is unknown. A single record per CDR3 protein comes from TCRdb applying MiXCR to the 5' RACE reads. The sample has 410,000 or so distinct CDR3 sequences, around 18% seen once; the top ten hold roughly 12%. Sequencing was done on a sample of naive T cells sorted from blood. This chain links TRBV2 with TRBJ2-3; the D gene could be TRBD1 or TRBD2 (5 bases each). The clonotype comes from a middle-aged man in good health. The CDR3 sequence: CASSGAGMDTQYF. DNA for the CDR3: TGTGCCAGCAGCGGGGCAGGAATGGATACGCAGTATTTT.